A single sample is the source of the 7 T cell receptor beta chains below, sequenced in a study of cytomegalovirus exposure and HLA in healthy donors. Primers for the PCR totalled 60 Vbeta and 13 Jbeta. Measured with immunoSEQ multiplex PCR; TCRdb has only the in-frame clones, and not every one. This table has around 150,000 clones, about 79% appearing once. The sample comprised PBMCs. These receptors were obtained from a male donor in good health and CMV-seronegative.

J is TRBJ2-5 and V is TRBV9, with TRBD1 as a possible D gene (6 bases). The CDR3 is made up of 14 amino acids. Germline CDR1 and CDR2: SGDLS and YYNGEE. Between the trimmed V and J ends, which lost 3 bases and 7 bases, there was a span of 16 bases. This CDR3 reads CASSGDRSGGTQYF. The CDR3, as DNA: TGTGCCAGCAGCGGTGACAGGAGTGGGGGGACCCAGTACTTC.

V is TRBV10-2 and J is TRBJ2-1; D is uncertain. The germline V gene encodes CDR1 WSHSY and CDR2 SAAADI. This CDR3 spans 13 amino acids. The germline V and J ends were trimmed by 4 bases and 3 bases, with 7 bases remaining between them. CDR3 protein: CASSVRSYNEQFF. CDR3 DNA: TGCGCCAGCAGTGTCCGCAGCTACAATGAGCAGTTCTTC.

To note about this clone: Other DNA sequences in the same sample also yield this CDR3. The rearrangement links TRBV7-3 to TRBJ2-5; perhaps TRBD2 as D (6 bases). This CDR3 region has 13 residues. V dropped 5 bases and J dropped 1 base, with 8 bases sitting between them. Germline loops: CDR1 SGHTA, CDR2 FQGTGA. The CDR3 DNA follows: TGTGCCAGCAGCCCGGGACTCCAAGAGACCCAGTACTTC. Its translation: CASSPGLQETQYF.

The chain combines TRBV9 with TRBJ2-7; TRBD2 matches 10 bases. V dropped 5 bases and J dropped 4; count of bases not matched to a gene: 9. CDR1 is SGDLS, CDR2 YYNGEE, per germline. CDR3 length: 15 amino acids. CDR3 nucleotide sequence: TGTGCCAGCAGTTCAGCTAGCGGGAGTTCTTACGAGCAGTACTTC. This encodes CASSSASGSSYEQYF.

This clone was recorded once. The chain uses TRBV6-5 and TRBJ1-2; D is unclear. The germline CDR1 and CDR2 sequences are MNHEY and SVGAGI. The V end was cut by 2 bases, the J end by 6 bases, with 13 bases between. The CDR3 length is 14 residues. Here the CDR3 DNA reads TGTGCCAGCAGTTACCGGGGTGCAGAAAATGGCTACACCTTC. Amino acids: CASSYRGAENGYTF.

The chain joins TRBV30 to TRBJ2-7, with a possible D match to TRBD2 (5 bases). The CDR3 runs to 11 residues. The germline gives CDR1 GTSNPN, CDR2 SVGIG (reference sequence). The ends were cut back, 2 bases at V and 9 bases at J, with 11 bases in the middle. The CDR3 DNA is TGTGCCTGGAGTCGGGCCAGCGGGCAGTACTTC. Translation: CAWSRASGQYF.

The chain couples TRBV5-4 to TRBJ2-7, with a possible D match to TRBD1 (5 bases). Trimming stripped 4 bases from V and 6 bases from J, with 17 bases between. The CDR3 totals 14 residues. Germline-derived CDR1 and CDR2 are SGHNT and YYREEE (reference sequence). The chain's CDR3 is CASSPRGRAREQYF. The CDR3 nucleotides are TGTGCCAGCAGCCCCCGTGGCAGGGCCCGCGAGCAGTACTTC.